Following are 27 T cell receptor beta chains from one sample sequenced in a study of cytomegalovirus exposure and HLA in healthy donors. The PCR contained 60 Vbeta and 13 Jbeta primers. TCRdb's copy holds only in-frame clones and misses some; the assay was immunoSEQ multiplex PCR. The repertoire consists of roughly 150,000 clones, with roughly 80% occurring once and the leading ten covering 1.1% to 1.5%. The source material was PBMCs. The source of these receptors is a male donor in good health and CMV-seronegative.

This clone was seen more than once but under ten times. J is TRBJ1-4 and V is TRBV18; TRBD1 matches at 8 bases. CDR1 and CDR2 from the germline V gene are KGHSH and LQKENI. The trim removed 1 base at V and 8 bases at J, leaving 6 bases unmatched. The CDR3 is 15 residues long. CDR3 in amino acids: CASSPRSGGEEKLFF. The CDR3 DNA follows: TGTGCCAGCTCACCACGTTCAGGGGGCGAAGAAAAACTGTTTTTT.

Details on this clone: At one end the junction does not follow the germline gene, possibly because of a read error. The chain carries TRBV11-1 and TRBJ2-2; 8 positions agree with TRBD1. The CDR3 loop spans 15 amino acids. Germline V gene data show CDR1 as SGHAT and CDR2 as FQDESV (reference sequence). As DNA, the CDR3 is TGCGCCAGCAGACCGGACAGGGCGAACACCGGGGAGCTGTTTTTT. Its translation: CASRPDRANTGELFF.

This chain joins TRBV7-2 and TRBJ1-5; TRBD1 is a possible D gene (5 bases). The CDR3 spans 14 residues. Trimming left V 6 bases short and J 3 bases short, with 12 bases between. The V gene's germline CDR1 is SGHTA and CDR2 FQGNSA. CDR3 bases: TGTGCCAGCAGTTCGGACATATTCAATCAGCCCCAGCATTTT. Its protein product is CASSSDIFNQPQHF. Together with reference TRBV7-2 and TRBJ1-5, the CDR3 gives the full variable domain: GAGVSQSPSNKVTEKGKDVELRCDPISGHTALYWYRQSLGQGLEFLIYFQGNSAPDKSGLPSDRFSAERTGGSVSTLTIQRTQQEDSAVYLCASSSDIFNQPQHFGDGTRLSIL.

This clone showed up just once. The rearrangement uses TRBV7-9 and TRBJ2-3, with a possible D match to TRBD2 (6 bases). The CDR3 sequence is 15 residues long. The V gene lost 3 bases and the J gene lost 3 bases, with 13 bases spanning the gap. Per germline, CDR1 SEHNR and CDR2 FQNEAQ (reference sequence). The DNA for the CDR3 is TGTGCCAGCAGCTTCCGGGACTCCACAACAGATACGCAGTATTTT. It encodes CASSFRDSTTDTQYF.

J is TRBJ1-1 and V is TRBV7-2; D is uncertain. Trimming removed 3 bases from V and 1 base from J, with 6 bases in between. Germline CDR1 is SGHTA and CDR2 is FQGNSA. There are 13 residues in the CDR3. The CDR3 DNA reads TGTGCCAGCAGCTTTTGGGCGAACACTGAAGCTTTCTTT. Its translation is CASSFWANTEAFF. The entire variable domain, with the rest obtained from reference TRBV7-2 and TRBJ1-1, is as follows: GAGVSQSPSNKVTEKGKDVELRCDPISGHTALYWYRQSLGQGLEFLIYFQGNSAPDKSGLPSDRFSAERTGGSVSTLTIQRTQQEDSAVYLCASSFWANTEAFFGQGTRLTVV.

CDR3 sequence (DNA): TGTGCCAGCAGCCTCTACTCCGAGGTCGGGGATACGCAGTATTTT. Translated: CASSLYSEVGDTQYF. The J gene is TRBJ2-3, the V gene TRBV9; D ambiguous. Per germline, CDR1 SGDLS and CDR2 YYNGEE. The CDR3 has 15 residues. V gave up 4 bases and J gave up 6 bases, with 18 bases separating them. Full variable domain (rest looked up from reference TRBV9 and TRBJ2-3): DSGVTQTPKHLITATGQRVTLRCSPRSGDLSVYWYQQSLDQGLQFLIQYYNGEERAKGNILERFSAQQFPDLHSELNLSSLELGDSALYFCASSLYSEVGDTQYFGPGTRLTVL.

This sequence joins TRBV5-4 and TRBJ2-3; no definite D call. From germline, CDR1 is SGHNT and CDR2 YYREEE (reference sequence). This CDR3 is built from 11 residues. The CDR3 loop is CAASLSDTQYF. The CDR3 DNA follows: TGTGCAGCGTCCCTTTCCGATACGCAGTATTTT.

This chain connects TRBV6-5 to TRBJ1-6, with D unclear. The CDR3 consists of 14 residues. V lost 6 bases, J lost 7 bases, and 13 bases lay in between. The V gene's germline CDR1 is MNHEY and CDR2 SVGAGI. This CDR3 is CASRPGSPNSPLHF. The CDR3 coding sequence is TGTGCCAGCAGGCCGGGGAGCCCGAATTCACCCCTCCACTTT.

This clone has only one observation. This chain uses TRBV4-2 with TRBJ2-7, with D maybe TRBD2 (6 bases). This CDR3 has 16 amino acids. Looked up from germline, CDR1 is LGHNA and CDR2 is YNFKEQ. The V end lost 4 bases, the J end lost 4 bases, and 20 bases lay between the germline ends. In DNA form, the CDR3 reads TGTGCCAGCAGCCCCGTCACGACTAGTCTCCTGTACGAGCAGTACTTC. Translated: CASSPVTTSLLYEQYF.

The CDR3 DNA follows: TGTGCCAGCAGTTACGGGGGGGGGCCCCAGTCGGATACGCAGTATTTT. Amino acids: CASSYGGGPQSDTQYF. The rearrangement joins TRBV6-6 to TRBJ2-3, with D tentatively TRBD2 (7 bases). The CDR3 sequence is 16 residues long. The V gene's germline CDR1 is MNHNY and CDR2 SVGAGI (reference sequence). Trimming removed 2 bases at V and 6 bases at J, with 18 bases between.

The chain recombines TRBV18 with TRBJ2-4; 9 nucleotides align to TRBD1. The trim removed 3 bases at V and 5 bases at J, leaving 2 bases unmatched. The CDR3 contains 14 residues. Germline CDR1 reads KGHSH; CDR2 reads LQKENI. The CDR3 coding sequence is TGTGCCAGCTCACCGACAGGGGGGGAAAACATTCAGTACTTC. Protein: CASSPTGGENIQYF.

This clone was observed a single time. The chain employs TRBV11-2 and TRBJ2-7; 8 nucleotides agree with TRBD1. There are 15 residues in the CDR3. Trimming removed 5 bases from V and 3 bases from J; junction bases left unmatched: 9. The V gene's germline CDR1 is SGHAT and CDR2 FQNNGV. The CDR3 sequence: CASSTGQASFYEQYF. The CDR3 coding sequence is TGTGCCAGCAGCACGGGACAGGCATCGTTCTACGAGCAGTACTTC. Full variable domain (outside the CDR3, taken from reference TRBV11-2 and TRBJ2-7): EAGVAQSPRYKIIEKRQSVAFWCNPISGHATLYWYQQILGQGPKLLIQFQNNGVVDDSQLPKDRFSAERLKGVDSTLKIQPAKLEDSAVYLCASSTGQASFYEQYFGPGTRLTVT.

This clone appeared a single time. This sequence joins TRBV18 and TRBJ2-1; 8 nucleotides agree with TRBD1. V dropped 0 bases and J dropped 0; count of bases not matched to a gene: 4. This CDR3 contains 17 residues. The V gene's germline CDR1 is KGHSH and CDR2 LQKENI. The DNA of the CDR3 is TGTGCCAGCTCACCACCCTGGACAGGGAGCTCCTACAATGAGCAGTTCTTC. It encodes CASSPPWTGSSYNEQFF.

The CDR3 DNA reads TGTGCCAGCAGCGCCGAGCAGGGCGAGGGCTACACCTTC. Protein: CASSAEQGEGYTF. The chain carries TRBV5-6 and TRBJ1-2, with a weak D call TRBD1 (5 bases). Trimming removed 4 bases from V and 8 bases from J, with 15 bases in between. There are 13 residues in the CDR3. Per germline, CDR1 SGHDT and CDR2 YYEEEE.

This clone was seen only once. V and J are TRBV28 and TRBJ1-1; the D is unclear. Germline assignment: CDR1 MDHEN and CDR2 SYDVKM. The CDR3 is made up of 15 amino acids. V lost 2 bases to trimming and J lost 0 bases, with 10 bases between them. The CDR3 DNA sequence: TGTGCCAGCAGTTTAAAGAGGGAGGTGAACACTGAAGCTTTCTTT. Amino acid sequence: CASSLKREVNTEAFF.

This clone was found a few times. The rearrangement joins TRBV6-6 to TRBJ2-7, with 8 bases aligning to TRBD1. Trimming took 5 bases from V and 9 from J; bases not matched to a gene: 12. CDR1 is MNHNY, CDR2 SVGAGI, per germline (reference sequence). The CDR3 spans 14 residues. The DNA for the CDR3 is TGTGCCAGCAGTCGAAGGGACAGGACTTTGGGGCAGTACTTC. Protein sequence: CASSRRDRTLGQYF.

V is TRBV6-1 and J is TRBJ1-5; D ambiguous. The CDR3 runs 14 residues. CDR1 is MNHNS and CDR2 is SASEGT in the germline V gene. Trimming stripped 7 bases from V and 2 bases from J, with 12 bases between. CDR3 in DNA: TGTGCCAGCACCGAAACGGGTGGCAATCAGCCCCAGCATTTT. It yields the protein CASTETGGNQPQHF.

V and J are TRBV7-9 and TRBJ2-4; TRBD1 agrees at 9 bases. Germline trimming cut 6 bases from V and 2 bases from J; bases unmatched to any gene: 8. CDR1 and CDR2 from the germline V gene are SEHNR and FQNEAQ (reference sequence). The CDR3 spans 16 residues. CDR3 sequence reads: CASSPKGQGTKNIQYF. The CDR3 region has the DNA TGTGCCAGCAGTCCAAAGGGACAGGGTACCAAAAACATTCAGTACTTC.

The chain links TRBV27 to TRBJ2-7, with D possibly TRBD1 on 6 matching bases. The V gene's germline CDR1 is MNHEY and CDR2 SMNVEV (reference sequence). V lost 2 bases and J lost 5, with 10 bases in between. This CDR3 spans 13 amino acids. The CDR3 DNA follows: TGTGCCAGCAGTTTACTGGGGGCCCACGAGCAGTACTTC. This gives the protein CASSLLGAHEQYF.

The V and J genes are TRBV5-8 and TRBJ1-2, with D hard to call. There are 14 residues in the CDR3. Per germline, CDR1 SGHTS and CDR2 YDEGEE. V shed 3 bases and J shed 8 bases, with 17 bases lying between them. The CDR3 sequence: CASSSPSRRVGYTF. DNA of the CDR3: TGTGCCAGCAGCTCCCCTTCCCGGAGGGTCGGCTACACCTTC.

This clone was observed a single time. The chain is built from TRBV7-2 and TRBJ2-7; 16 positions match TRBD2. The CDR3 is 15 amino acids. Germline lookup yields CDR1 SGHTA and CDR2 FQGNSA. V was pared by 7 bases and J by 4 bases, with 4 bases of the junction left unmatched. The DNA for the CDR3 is TGTGCCAGCACCGGGACTAGCGGGGGGGCGTACGAGCAGTACTTC. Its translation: CASTGTSGGAYEQYF.

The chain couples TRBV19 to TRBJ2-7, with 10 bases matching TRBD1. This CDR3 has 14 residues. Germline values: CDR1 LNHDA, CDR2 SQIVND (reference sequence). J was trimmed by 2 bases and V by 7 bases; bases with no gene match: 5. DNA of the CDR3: TGTGCCAGTACCCCGGGGACAGGGGCCTACGAGCAGTACTTC. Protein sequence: CASTPGTGAYEQYF. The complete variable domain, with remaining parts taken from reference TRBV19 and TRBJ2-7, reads DGGITQSPKYLFRKEGQNVTLSCEQNLNHDAMYWYRQDPGQGLRLIYYSQIVNDFQKGDIAEGYSVSREKKESFPLTVTSAQKNPTAFYLCASTPGTGAYEQYFGPGTRLTVT.

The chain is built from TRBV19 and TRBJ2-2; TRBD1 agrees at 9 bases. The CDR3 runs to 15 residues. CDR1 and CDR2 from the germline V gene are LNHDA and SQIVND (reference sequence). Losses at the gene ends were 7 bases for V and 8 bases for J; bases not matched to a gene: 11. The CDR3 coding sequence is TGTGCCAGTATAACGGACAGGGGAGACGAAGGGGAGCTGTTTTTT. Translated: CASITDRGDEGELFF.

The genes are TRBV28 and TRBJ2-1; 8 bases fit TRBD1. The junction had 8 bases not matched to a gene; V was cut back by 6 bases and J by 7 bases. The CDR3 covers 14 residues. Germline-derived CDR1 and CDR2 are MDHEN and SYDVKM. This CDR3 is CASRTGAPVNEQFF. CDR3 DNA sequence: TGTGCCAGCAGGACAGGGGCCCCTGTGAATGAGCAGTTCTTC.

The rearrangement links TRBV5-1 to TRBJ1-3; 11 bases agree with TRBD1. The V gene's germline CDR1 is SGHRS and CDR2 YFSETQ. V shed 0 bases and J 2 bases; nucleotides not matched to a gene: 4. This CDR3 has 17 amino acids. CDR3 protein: CASSLEGQGAPGNTIYF. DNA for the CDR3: TGCGCCAGCAGCTTGGAAGGACAGGGGGCGCCTGGAAACACCATATATTTT.

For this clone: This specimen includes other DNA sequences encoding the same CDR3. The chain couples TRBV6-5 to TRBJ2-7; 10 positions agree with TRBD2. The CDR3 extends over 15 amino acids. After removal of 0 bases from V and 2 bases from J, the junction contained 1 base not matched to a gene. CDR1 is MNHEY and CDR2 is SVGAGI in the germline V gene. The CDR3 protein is CASSYSLAGAYEQYF. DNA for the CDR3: TGTGCCAGCAGTTACTCCCTAGCGGGAGCCTACGAGCAGTACTTC.

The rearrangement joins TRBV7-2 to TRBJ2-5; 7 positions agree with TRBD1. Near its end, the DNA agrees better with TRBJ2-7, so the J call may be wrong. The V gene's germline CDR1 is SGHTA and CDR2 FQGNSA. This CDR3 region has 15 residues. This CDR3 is CASSLVRDRPYEQYF. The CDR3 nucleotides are TGTGCCAGCAGCTTAGTCCGGGACAGACCCTACGAGCAGTACTTC.